The 32 T cell receptor beta chains below come from one sample, sequenced in a study of blood T cells in healthy people across ages. PCR was performed a second time for about 6 to 12 cycles using a sample-barcoded 5' primer and a J-beta primer mix. TCRdb reprocessed the 5' RACE reads via MiXCR and lists one record per CDR3 protein. The data show approximately 780,000 distinct CDR3 sequences, under 30% seen once. The same sample was also studied in work on T cells of mothers and their children.

The sample was blood. These receptors were collected from a boy aged 5-17 years in good health.

This clonotype was found a few times. The V and J genes are TRBV12-3 or TRBV12-4 and TRBJ1-1; D not certain. Trimming took off 3 bases at V and 4 bases at J, with 9 bases between the two ends. The CDR3 is 13 residues long. The CDR3 DNA reads as TGTGCCAGCAGTTTTTCCGGGAGCACTGAAGCTTTCTTT. It encodes CASSFSGSTEAFF.

This sequence joins TRBV12-3 or TRBV12-4 and TRBJ2-1, with D tentatively TRBD1 (5 bases). The DNA end is more similar to TRBJ2-7, so the J call may be wrong. The CDR3 consists of 13 residues. CDR3 loop: CASSPRTPWEQYF. CDR3 nucleotide sequence: TGTGCCAGCAGTCCCCGGACACCGTGGGAGCAGTACTTC.

This clonotype was seen just once. The rearrangement joins TRBV15 to TRBJ2-7; 8 nucleotides match TRBD1. This CDR3 region has 18 residues. Germline loops: CDR1 LNHNV, CDR2 YYDKDF (reference sequence). V was pared by 0 bases and J by 1 base, with 11 bases of the junction left unmatched. CDR3 bases: TGTGCCACCAGCAGAGATCGCCCCCGGGACAGGTTTTCCTACGAGCAGTACTTC. It specifies CATSRDRPRDRFSYEQYF.

The chain recombines TRBV2 with TRBJ1-4; TRBD1 might be the D (5 bases). This CDR3 contains 13 residues. The germline gives CDR1 SNHLY, CDR2 FYNNEI. V was cut by 6 bases and J by 8 bases, with 13 bases left in between. CDR3 sequence reads: CASSEDIAEKLFF. CDR3 nucleotide sequence: TGTGCCAGCAGCGAGGACATAGCCGAAAAACTGTTTTTT.

This chain uses TRBV6-6 with TRBJ2-1, with 10 positions matching TRBD2. The CDR3 length is 16 residues. Germline-derived CDR1 and CDR2 are MNHNY and SVGAGI (reference sequence). With V trimmed by 2 bases and J by 2 bases, 3 bases remained unmatched. The CDR3 coding sequence is TGTGCCAGCAGTTACGCTAGCGGGGGCCCCTACAATGAGCAGTTCTTC. As protein: CASSYASGGPYNEQFF.

This clonotype was counted ten times or more. The chain has TRBV4-1 and TRBJ1-2; possibly TRBD1 for D (6 bases). Germline lookup yields CDR1 MGHRA and CDR2 YSYEKL. Between the trimmed V and J ends, which lost 3 bases and 5 bases, there was a span of 13 bases. This CDR3 has 14 residues. CDR3 bases: TGCGCCAGCAGCCAGCCAGGGGTCGATTATGGCTACACCTTC. As protein: CASSQPGVDYGYTF.

The rearrangement links TRBV6-6 to TRBJ2-7; either TRBD1 or TRBD2 may fit D (6 bases each). The CDR3 has 15 amino acids. Germline CDR1 MNHNY, CDR2 SVGAGI (reference sequence). With 5 bases removed from V and 4 bases from J, the gap between germline ends came to 18 bases. For the CDR3, the DNA is TGTGCCAGCAGTGGGGACACGGGGAGGCATTACGAGCAGTACTTC. Translation gives CASSGDTGRHYEQYF.

In this sample, this clonotype turned up a few times. The chain has TRBV5-1 and TRBJ2-5, with 9 positions matching TRBD1. The CDR3 totals 14 residues. CDR1 SGHRS and CDR2 YFSETQ come from the germline V gene. The ends lost 2 bases at V and 5 bases at J; junction bases unmatched: 4. This chain's CDR3 is CASSFNRGPETQYF. The CDR3 DNA sequence: TGCGCCAGCAGCTTCAACAGGGGGCCGGAGACCCAGTACTTC.

V is TRBV9 and J is TRBJ1-5, with D perhaps TRBD1 (5 bases). The CDR3 runs to 15 residues. Trimming pared 4 bases from V and 5 bases from J, leaving 16 bases between. The germline V gene encodes CDR1 SGDLS and CDR2 YYNGEE. CDR3 sequence: CASSPEGRVDQPQHF. The CDR3 nucleotides read TGTGCCAGCAGCCCGGAAGGCAGGGTGGATCAGCCCCAGCATTTT.

In regard to this clonotype: The junction departs from germline at one end; a sequencing error may be responsible. This rearrangement joins TRBV11-2 to TRBJ2-5; TRBD2 might be the D (6 bases). This CDR3 is built from 14 residues. Germline lookup yields CDR1 SGHAT and CDR2 FQNNGV. CDR3 region: CASSLELARETQYF. CDR3 bases: TGTGCCAGCAGCCTAGAACTAGCAAGAGAGACCCAATACTTC.

The chain combines TRBV4-2 with TRBJ2-7, with a weak D call TRBD1 (5 bases). With 1 base removed from V and 6 bases from J, the gap between germline ends came to 16 bases. Germline-derived CDR1 and CDR2 are LGHNA and YNFKEQ. The CDR3 covers 15 residues. CDR3 nucleotides: TGTGCCAGCAGCCAAGGAGGCAGGAACAGGATCGAGCAGTACTTC. This sequence encodes CASSQGGRNRIEQYF.

This chain links TRBV2 with TRBJ2-7, with D possibly matching TRBD1 (6 bases). Trimming cost V 3 bases and J 1 base, with 10 bases left between them. The CDR3 is made up of 14 amino acids. Looked up from germline, CDR1 is SNHLY and CDR2 is FYNNEI. The CDR3 bases are TGTGCCAGCAGTGATGGGACACTTTCCTACGAGCAGTACTTC. Its translation is CASSDGTLSYEQYF.

This clonotype was detected a few times. V usage is TRBV3-1 and J usage is TRBJ2-1; TRBD2 matches at 9 bases. The CDR3 has 16 residues. V gave up 1 base and J gave up 5 bases; unmatched junction bases: 6. CDR1 and CDR2 (germline): LGHDT, YNNKEL (reference sequence). The CDR3 sequence is CASSQVSSGAHNEQFF. The CDR3 DNA reads as TGTGCCAGCAGCCAAGTGTCTAGCGGGGCTCACAATGAGCAGTTCTTC.

This sequence joins TRBV7-3 and TRBJ1-6; D is undetermined. CDR3 length: 13 residues. Germline CDR1 and CDR2: SGHTA and FQGTGA. The germline V and J ends were trimmed by 4 bases and 8 bases, with 9 bases remaining between them. As DNA, the CDR3 is TGTGCCAGCAGCTCCAGTGGAGATTCACCCCTCCACTTT. It is translated as CASSSSGDSPLHF.

The rearrangement links TRBV27 to TRBJ2-7, with 9 nucleotides matching TRBD1. The V gene's germline CDR1 is MNHEY and CDR2 SMNVEV (reference sequence). With 6 bases clipped from V and 3 bases from J, the junction kept 9 bases outside the gene matches. The CDR3 totals 15 residues. CDR3 DNA sequence: TGTGCCAGCAGACCATCACAGGGGGCTGGCTACGAGCAGTACTTC. This sequence encodes CASRPSQGAGYEQYF.

This rearrangement joins TRBV6-1 to TRBJ1-2; no clear D gene. V was trimmed by 4 bases and J by 2 bases, leaving 5 bases between them. Germline V gene lookup returns CDR1 MNHNS and CDR2 SASEGT. The CDR3 covers 12 residues. The CDR3 DNA is TGTGCCAGCAGTGGGATGAACTATGGCTACACCTTC. Protein sequence: CASSGMNYGYTF.

This clonotype was picked up many times. One junction end disagrees with the germline gene, perhaps due to a read error. The chain carries TRBV5-1 and TRBJ1-1, with 9 bases fitting TRBD1. Germline-derived CDR1 and CDR2 are SGHRS and YFSETQ. The CDR3 is 14 residues long. The CDR3, as DNA: TGTGCCAGCAGTCCGGGACAGGGGAACACTGAAGCTTTCTTT. It yields the protein CASSPGQGNTEAFF.

This clonotype occurred many times. V gene TRBV25-1 combines with J gene TRBJ2-4; no definite D call. The CDR3 is 11 amino acids. V dropped 2 bases and J dropped 10 bases, with 6 bases sitting between them. Germline CDR1 reads MGHDK; CDR2 reads SYGVNS. The CDR3 sequence is CASSEVNIQYF. DNA for the CDR3: TGTGCCAGCAGTGAAGTGAATATTCAGTACTTC.

There are a few counts of this clonotype. The chain joins TRBV12-3 or TRBV12-4 to TRBJ2-6; 7 bases align to TRBD1. V dropped 5 bases and J dropped 2; count of bases not matched to a gene: 6. The CDR3 contains 16 residues. The CDR3 nucleotides read TGTGCCAGCAGTGTACAGGGGTCTCCTGGGGCCAACGTCCTGACTTTC. It translates to CASSVQGSPGANVLTF.

The rearrangement joins TRBV6-1 to TRBJ2-7; D is possibly TRBD2 (5 bases). The germline V gene has CDR1 MNHNS and CDR2 SASEGT. V was pared by 7 bases and J by 0 bases, with 16 bases between. The CDR3 runs 15 residues. CDR3 region: CASNQRATFSYEQYF. The CDR3 DNA reads TGTGCCAGCAACCAGAGGGCCACGTTCTCCTACGAGCAGTACTTC.

The chain uses TRBV11-2 and TRBJ2-7; 9 bases fit TRBD1. The CDR3 contains 15 residues. Per the germline V gene, CDR1 is SGHAT and CDR2 is FQNNGV. The trim removed 5 bases at V and 5 bases at J, leaving 10 bases unmatched. The CDR3: CASSRGNRGLHEQYF. CDR3 DNA sequence: TGTGCCAGCAGCCGGGGGAACAGGGGGCTCCACGAGCAGTACTTC.

The chain links TRBV30 to TRBJ1-1; D unclear. Trimming pared 7 bases from V and 11 bases from J, leaving 8 bases between. The CDR3 length is 8 residues. The germline V gene has CDR1 GTSNPN and CDR2 SVGIG (reference sequence). The CDR3 is CASGRAFF. As DNA, the CDR3 is TGTGCCTCCGGACGCGCTTTCTTT. Together with reference TRBV30 and TRBJ1-1, the CDR3 gives the full variable domain: SQTIHQWPATLVQPVGSPLSLECTVEGTSNPNLYWYRQAAGRGLQLLFYSVGIGQISSEVPQNLSASRPQDRQFILSSKKLLLSDSGFYLCASGRAFFGQGTRLTVV.

V usage is TRBV28 and J usage is TRBJ2-3; possible D gene TRBD2, 6 bases. CDR1 MDHEN and CDR2 SYDVKM come from the germline V gene. The V gene lost 4 bases and the J gene lost 5 bases, with 22 bases spanning the gap. CDR3 size: 17 residues. The CDR3 DNA is TGTGCCAGCAGTTGGTCCCCCCGTAGGCCGGGGGAAGATACGCAGTATTTT. Translating it yields CASSWSPRRPGEDTQYF. Full variable domain (missing parts from reference TRBV28 and TRBJ2-3): DVKVTQSSRYLVKRTGEKVFLECVQDMDHENMFWYRQDPGLGLRLIYFSYDVKMKEKGDIPEGYSVSREKKERFSLILESASTNQTSMYLCASSWSPRRPGEDTQYFGPGTRLTVL.

This clonotype was counted between two and nine times. The gene calls are TRBV12-5 and TRBJ2-5, with 8 bases fitting TRBD2. The tail of the sequence fits TRBJ2-7 better, so the J call may be wrong. Germline V lookup: CDR1 LGHNT, CDR2 FRNRAP. The CDR3 loop spans 12 amino acids. CDR3 in amino acids: CASARGGSEQYF. The CDR3 region has the DNA TGTGCTAGTGCACGGGGGGGCTCCGAGCAGTACTTC.

The V gene is TRBV30, the J gene TRBJ2-2; D uncertain. Trimming cost V 2 bases and J 4 bases, with 5 bases left between them. Germline loops: CDR1 GTSNPN, CDR2 SVGIG (reference sequence). The CDR3 runs to 12 residues. This chain's CDR3 is CAWSPVTGELFF. DNA for the CDR3: TGTGCCTGGAGTCCCGTCACCGGGGAGCTGTTTTTT.

The gene calls are TRBV2 and TRBJ2-1; 10 nucleotides line up with TRBD1. The DNA end favors TRBJ2-7, so the J call may be wrong. The CDR3 loop spans 15 amino acids. CDR1 and CDR2 from the germline V gene are SNHLY and FYNNEI. The CDR3 DNA sequence: TGTGCCAGCAGTCTCTCGGGACAGGGGCCCTACGAGCAGTACTTC. Its protein is CASSLSGQGPYEQYF.

This clonotype was observed a handful of times. The rearrangement links TRBV10-3 to TRBJ1-2; 8 bases are shared with TRBD1. CDR3 length equals 11 residues. CDR1 ENHRY and CDR2 SYGVKD come from the germline V gene. The V segment lost 7 bases and the J segment 8 bases; nucleotides outside the gene matches: 3. CDR3 sequence: CAITDRGGYTF. CDR3 sequence (DNA): TGTGCCATCACCGACAGGGGCGGCTACACCTTC.

This clonotype has ten or more counts. V and J are TRBV12-3 or TRBV12-4 and TRBJ1-2; weak D call: TRBD1 (5 bases). The CDR3 length is 11 residues. Trimming stripped 6 bases from V and 7 bases from J, with 9 bases between. The CDR3 DNA is TGTGCCAGCAGCTTAAGGGGTGGCTACACCTTC. The encoded protein is CASSLRGGYTF.

The gene calls are TRBV11-1 and TRBJ2-7; 10 nucleotides line up with TRBD2. Germline V gene lookup returns CDR1 SGHAT and CDR2 FQDESV (reference sequence). V lost 5 bases, J lost 2 bases, and 21 bases stayed unmatched. The CDR3 runs to 20 residues. The CDR3 protein is CASSPQVSRAGGGRTYEQYF. The CDR3 DNA is TGTGCCAGCAGCCCACAAGTCAGCCGAGCGGGGGGGGGAAGAACCTACGAGCAGTACTTC.

The chain carries TRBV7-2 and TRBJ2-1; 8 positions agree with TRBD1. This CDR3 is 15 amino acids long. CDR1 and CDR2 (germline): SGHTA, FQGNSA. Trimming cost V 6 bases and J 0 bases; bases outside gene matches: 4. The CDR3 nucleotides are TGTGCCAGCAGGCCGACAGGGGTCTCCTACAATGAGCAGTTCTTC. Its translation: CASRPTGVSYNEQFF.

The V and J genes are TRBV4-1 and TRBJ2-1; perhaps TRBD1 as D (6 bases). The closer fit of TRBJ2-7 to the DNA end suggests the J call may be wrong. CDR1 and CDR2 from the germline V gene are MGHRA and YSYEKL. The CDR3 is 14 residues long. The CDR3 reads CASSQPRGRDEQYF. In nucleotides, the CDR3 is TGCGCCAGCAGCCAACCCAGGGGTCGCGACGAGCAGTACTTC.

The genes are TRBV19 and TRBJ1-1; 9 nucleotides line up with TRBD1. The CDR3 loop spans 14 amino acids. The ends lost 7 bases at V and 5 bases at J; junction bases unmatched: 8. Germline V gene data show CDR1 as LNHDA and CDR2 as SQIVND (reference sequence). This CDR3 reads CASTEQGARTEAFF. In DNA form, the CDR3 reads TGTGCCAGTACCGAACAGGGGGCCCGGACTGAAGCTTTCTTT.